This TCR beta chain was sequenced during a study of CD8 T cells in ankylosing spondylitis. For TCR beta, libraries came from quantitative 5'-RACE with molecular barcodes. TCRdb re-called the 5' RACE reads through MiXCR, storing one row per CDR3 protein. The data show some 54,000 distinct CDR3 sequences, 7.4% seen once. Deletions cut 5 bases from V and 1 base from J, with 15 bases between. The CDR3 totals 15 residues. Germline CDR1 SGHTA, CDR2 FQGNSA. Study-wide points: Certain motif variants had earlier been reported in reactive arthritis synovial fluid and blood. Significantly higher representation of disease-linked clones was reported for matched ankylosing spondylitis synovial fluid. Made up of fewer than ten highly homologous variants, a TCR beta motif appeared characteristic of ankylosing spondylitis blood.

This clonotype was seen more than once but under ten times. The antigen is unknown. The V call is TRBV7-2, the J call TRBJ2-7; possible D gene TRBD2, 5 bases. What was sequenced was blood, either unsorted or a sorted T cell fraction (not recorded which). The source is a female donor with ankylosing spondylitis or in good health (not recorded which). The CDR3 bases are TGTGCCAGCAGCCATGACGACTACGTATCCTACGAGCAGTACTTC. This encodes CASSHDDYVSYEQYF.